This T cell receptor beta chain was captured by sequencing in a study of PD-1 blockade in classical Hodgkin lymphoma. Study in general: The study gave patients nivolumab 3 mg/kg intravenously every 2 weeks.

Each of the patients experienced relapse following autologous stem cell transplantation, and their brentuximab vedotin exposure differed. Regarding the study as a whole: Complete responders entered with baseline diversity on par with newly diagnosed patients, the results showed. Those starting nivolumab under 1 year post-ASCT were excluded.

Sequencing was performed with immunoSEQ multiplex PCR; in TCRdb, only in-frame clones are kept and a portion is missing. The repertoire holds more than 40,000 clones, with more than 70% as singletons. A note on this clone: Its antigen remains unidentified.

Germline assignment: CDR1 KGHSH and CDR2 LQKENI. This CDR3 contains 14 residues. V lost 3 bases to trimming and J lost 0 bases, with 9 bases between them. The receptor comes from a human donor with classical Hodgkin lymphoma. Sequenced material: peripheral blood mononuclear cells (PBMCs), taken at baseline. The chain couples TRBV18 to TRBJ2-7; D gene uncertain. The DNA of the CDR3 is TGTGCCAGCTCACCGTCACAGAGCTCCTACGAGCAGTACTTC. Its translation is CASSPSQSSYEQYF. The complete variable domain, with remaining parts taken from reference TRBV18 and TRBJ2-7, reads NAGVMQNPRHLVRRRGQEARLRCSPMKGHSHVYWYRQLPEEGLKFMVYLQKENIIDESGMPKERFSAEFPKEGPSILRIQQVVRGDSAAYFCASSPSQSSYEQYFGPGTRLTVT.